The clone carrying this TCR beta chain has only a few counts. MiXCR, applied by TCRdb to the 5' RACE reads, yields one record per CDR3 protein. Among around 390,000 distinct CDR3 sequences listed, roughly 15% were seen once. J gave up 6 bases and V 1 base, and 12 bases lay outside the gene matches. Germline CDR1 SGHVS, CDR2 FNYEAQ. The CDR3 loop spans 18 amino acids. The data stem from a study of T-cell memory formation after mild COVID-19. The sequence was collected from a man between 18 and 29 years old who had mild COVID-19 (a few samples of this study predate the infection). Cell type and time point are not known. The genes are TRBV7-6 and TRBJ2-1; 10 bases agree with TRBD1. Sequencing was performed on PBMCs or a T cell subset sorted from them (not recorded which). DNA of the CDR3: TGTGCCAGCAGCTTAGTTGGTTTTAGGACAGGGGGTAGCAATGAGCAGTTCTTC. Amino acid sequence: CASSLVGFRTGGSNEQFF.